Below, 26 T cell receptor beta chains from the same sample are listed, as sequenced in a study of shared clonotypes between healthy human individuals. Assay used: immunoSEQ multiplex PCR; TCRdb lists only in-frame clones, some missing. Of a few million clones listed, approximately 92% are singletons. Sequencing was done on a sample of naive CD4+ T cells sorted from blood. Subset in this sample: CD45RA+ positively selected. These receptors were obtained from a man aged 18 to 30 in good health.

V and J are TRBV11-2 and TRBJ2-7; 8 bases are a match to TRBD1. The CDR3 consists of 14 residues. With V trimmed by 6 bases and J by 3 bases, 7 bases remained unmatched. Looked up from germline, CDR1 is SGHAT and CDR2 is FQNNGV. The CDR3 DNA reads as TGTGCCAGCAGTACGGGACAGGTTCTCTACGAGCAGTACTTC. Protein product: CASSTGQVLYEQYF.

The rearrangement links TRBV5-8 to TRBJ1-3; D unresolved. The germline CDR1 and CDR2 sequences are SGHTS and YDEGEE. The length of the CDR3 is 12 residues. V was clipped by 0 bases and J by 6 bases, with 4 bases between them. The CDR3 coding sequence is TGTGCCAGCAGCTTGGTGGAAAACACCATATATTTT. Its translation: CASSLVENTIYF.

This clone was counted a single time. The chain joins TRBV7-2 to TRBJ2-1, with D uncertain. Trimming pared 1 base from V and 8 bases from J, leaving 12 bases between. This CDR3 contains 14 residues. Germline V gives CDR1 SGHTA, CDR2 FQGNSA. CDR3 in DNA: TGTGCCAGCAGCTTAGGTCGCGGCGATCATGAGCAGTTCTTC. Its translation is CASSLGRGDHEQFF.

The CDR3 protein is CASNYRGKETQYF. CDR3 DNA: TGTGCCAGCAATTACAGGGGGAAAGAGACCCAGTACTTC. The V and J genes are TRBV2 and TRBJ2-5; 8 bases line up with TRBD1. From germline, CDR1 is SNHLY and CDR2 FYNNEI. J was trimmed by 3 bases and V by 7 bases; bases with no gene match: 4. CDR3 length: 13 residues. The whole variable domain, remainder taken from reference TRBV2 and TRBJ2-5, is EPEVTQTPSHQVTQMGQEVILRCVPISNHLYFYWYRQILGQKVEFLVSFYNNEISEKSEIFDDQFSVERPDGSNFTLKIRSTKLEDSAMYFCASNYRGKETQYFGPGTRLLVL.

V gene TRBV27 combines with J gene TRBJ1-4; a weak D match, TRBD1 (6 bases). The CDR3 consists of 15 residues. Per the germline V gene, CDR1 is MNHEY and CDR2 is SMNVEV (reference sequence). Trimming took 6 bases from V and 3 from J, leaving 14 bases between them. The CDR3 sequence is CASSPRGAANEKLFF. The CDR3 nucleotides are TGTGCCAGCAGCCCAAGGGGGGCAGCTAATGAAAAACTGTTTTTT.

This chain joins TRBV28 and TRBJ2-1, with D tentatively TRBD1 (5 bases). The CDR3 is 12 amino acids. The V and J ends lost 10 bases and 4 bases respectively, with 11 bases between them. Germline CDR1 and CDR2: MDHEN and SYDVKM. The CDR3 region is CAITPGYNEQFF. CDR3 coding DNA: TGTGCCATCACGCCAGGGTACAATGAGCAGTTCTTC.

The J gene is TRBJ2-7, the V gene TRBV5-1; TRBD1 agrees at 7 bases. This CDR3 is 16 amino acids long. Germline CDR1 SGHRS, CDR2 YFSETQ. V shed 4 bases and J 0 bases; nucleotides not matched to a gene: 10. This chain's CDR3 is CASSPGQTQSSYEQYF. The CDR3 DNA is TGCGCCAGCAGCCCGGGACAGACACAGAGCTCCTACGAGCAGTACTTC.

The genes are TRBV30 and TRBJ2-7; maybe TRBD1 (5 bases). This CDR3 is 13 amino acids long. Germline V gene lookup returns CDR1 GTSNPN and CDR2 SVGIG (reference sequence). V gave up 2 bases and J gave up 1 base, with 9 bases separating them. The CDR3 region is CAWSQGASYEQYF. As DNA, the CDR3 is TGTGCCTGGAGTCAGGGTGCTTCCTACGAGCAGTACTTC.

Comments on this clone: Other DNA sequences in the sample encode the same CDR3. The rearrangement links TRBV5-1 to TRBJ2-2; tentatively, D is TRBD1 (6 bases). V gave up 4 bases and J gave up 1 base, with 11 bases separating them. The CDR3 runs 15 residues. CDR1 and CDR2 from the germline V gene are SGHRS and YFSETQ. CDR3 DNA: TGCGCCAGCAGCCTCGAGACAGGGAACACCGGGGAGCTGTTTTTT. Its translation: CASSLETGNTGELFF.

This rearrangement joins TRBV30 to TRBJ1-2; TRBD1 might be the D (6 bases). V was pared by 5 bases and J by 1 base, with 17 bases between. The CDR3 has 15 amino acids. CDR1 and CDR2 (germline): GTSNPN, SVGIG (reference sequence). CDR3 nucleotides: TGTGCCTGGGTTCGCAGGGGTAACGATAACTATGGCTACACCTTC. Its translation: CAWVRRGNDNYGYTF.

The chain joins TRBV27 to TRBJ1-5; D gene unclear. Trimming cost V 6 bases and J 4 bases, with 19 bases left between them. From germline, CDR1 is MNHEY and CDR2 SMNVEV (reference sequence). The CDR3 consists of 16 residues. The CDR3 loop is CASSPFPPEENQPQHF. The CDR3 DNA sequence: TGTGCCAGCAGCCCATTTCCGCCTGAGGAAAATCAGCCCCAGCATTTT.

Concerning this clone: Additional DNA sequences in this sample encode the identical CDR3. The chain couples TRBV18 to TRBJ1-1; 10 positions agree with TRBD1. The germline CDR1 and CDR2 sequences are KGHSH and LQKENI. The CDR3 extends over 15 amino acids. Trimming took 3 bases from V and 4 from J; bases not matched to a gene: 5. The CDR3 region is CASSPSTGGGTEAFF. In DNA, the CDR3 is TGTGCCAGCTCACCCTCGACAGGGGGCGGCACTGAAGCTTTCTTT.

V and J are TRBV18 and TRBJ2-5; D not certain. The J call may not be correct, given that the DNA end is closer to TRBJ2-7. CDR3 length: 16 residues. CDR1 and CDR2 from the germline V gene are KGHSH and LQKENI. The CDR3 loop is CASSPSLGYDSYEQYF. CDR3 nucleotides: TGTGCCAGCTCACCGTCCTTGGGCTATGACTCGTACGAGCAGTACTTC.

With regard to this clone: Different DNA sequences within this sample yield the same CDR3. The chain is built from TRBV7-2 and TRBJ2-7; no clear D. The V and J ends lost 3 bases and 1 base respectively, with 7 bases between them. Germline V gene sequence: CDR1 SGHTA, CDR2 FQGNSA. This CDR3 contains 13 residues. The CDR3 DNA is TGTGCCAGCAGCTTGTCCCTGTCCTACGAGCAGTACTTC. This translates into CASSLSLSYEQYF.

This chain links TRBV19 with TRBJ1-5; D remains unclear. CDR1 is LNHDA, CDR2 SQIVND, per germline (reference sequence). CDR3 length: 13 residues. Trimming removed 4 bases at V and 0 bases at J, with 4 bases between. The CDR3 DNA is TGTGCCAGTAGTAGGATTAGCAATCAGCCCCAGCATTTT. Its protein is CASSRISNQPQHF.

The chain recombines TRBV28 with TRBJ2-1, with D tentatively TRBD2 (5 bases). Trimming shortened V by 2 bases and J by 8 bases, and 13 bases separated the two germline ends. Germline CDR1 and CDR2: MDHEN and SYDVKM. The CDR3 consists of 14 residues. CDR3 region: CASSLSGAHDEQFF. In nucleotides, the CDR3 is TGTGCCAGCAGTTTAAGCGGAGCCCACGATGAGCAGTTCTTC. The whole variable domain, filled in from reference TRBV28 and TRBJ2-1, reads DVKVTQSSRYLVKRTGEKVFLECVQDMDHENMFWYRQDPGLGLRLIYFSYDVKMKEKGDIPEGYSVSREKKERFSLILESASTNQTSMYLCASSLSGAHDEQFFGPGTRLTVL.

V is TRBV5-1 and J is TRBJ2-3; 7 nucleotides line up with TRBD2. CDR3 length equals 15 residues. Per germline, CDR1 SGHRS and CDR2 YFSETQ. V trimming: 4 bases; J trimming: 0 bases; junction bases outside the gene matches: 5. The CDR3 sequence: CASSPTSVSTDTQYF. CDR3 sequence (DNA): TGCGCCAGCAGCCCAACTAGCGTTAGCACAGATACGCAGTATTTT.

The CDR3 loop is CASRQGGASSYNEQFF. The DNA for the CDR3 is TGCGCCAGCAGACAGGGGGGCGCGAGCTCCTACAATGAGCAGTTCTTC. V and J are TRBV5-1 and TRBJ2-1, with 8 nucleotides matching TRBD1. The V and J ends lost 5 bases and 0 bases, in that order; junction bases with no gene match: 7. Germline V gene sequence: CDR1 SGHRS, CDR2 YFSETQ. There are 16 residues in the CDR3.

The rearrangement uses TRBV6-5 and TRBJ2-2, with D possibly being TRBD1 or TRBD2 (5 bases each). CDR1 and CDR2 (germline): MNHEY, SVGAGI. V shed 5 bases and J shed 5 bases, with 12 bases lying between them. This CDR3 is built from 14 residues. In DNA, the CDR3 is TGTGCCAGCAGTGTCGAATGGGGGACCGGGGAGCTGTTTTTT. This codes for CASSVEWGTGELFF.

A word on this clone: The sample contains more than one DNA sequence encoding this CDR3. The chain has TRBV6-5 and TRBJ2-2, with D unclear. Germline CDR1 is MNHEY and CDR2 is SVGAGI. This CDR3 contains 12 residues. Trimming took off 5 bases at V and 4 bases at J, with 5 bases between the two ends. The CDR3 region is CASSRSTGELFF. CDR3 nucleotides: TGTGCCAGCAGTCGGTCCACCGGGGAGCTGTTTTTT.

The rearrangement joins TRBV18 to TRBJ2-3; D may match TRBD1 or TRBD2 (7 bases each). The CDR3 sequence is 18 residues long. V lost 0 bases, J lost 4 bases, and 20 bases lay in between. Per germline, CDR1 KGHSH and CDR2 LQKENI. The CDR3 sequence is CASSPPRGGTVSADTQYF. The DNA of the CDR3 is TGTGCCAGCTCACCACCCAGGGGGGGGACCGTTTCGGCAGATACGCAGTATTTT. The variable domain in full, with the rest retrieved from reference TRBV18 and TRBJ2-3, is NAGVMQNPRHLVRRRGQEARLRCSPMKGHSHVYWYRQLPEEGLKFMVYLQKENIIDESGMPKERFSAEFPKEGPSILRIQQVVRGDSAAYFCASSPPRGGTVSADTQYFGPGTRLTVL.

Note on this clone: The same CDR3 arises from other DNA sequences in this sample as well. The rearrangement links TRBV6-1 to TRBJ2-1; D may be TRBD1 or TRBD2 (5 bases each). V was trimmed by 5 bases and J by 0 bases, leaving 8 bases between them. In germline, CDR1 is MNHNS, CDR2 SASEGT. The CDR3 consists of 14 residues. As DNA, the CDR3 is TGTGCCAGCAGTAGGGACCCCTCCTACAATGAGCAGTTCTTC. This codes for CASSRDPSYNEQFF.

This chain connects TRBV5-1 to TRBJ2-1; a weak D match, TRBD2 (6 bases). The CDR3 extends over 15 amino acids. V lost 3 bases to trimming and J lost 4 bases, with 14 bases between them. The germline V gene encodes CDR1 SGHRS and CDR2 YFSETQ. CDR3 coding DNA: TGCGCCAGCAGCTCGCGAGCGGGCGATTACAATGAGCAGTTCTTC. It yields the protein CASSSRAGDYNEQFF.

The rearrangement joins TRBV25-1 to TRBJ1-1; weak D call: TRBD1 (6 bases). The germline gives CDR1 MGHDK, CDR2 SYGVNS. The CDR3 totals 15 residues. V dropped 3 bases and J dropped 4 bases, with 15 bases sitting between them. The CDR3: CASSDLGGRPTEAFF. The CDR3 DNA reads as TGTGCCAGCAGTGATCTGGGGGGCCGACCCACTGAAGCTTTCTTT.

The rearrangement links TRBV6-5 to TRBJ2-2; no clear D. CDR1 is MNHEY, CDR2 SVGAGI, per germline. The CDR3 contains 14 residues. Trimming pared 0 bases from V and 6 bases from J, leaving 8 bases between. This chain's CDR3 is CASSYSKNPGELFF. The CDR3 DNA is TGTGCCAGCAGTTACTCGAAAAATCCCGGGGAGCTGTTTTTT.

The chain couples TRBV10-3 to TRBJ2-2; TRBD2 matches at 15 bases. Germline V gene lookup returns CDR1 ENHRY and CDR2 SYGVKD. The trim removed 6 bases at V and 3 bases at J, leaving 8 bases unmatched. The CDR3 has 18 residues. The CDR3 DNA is TGTGCCATCAGAGCGGGACTAGCGGGGGGAGTGGACACCGGGGAGCTGTTTTTT. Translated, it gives CAIRAGLAGGVDTGELFF.